The 31 T cell receptor beta chains below all came from one sample that was sequenced in a study of beta chain features in type 1 diabetes. As every portion of the isolated RNA was reverse transcribed, the sequencing read expressed TCRB transcripts. This table comes from immunoSEQ multiplex PCR, and its TCRdb copy is limited to in-frame clones, with some not included. The table records approximately 150,000 clones, about 10% of them present only once. The sequencing sample was made of naive CD4+ T cells from blood. Source of these receptors: a man aged 18 to 29 in good health.

V gene TRBV6-6 combines with J gene TRBJ2-5; TRBD1 is a possible D gene (5 bases). The CDR3 has 13 amino acids. V lost 8 bases to trimming and J lost 4 bases, with 14 bases between them. Germline V gene lookup returns CDR1 MNHNY and CDR2 SVGAGI (reference sequence). The CDR3 region has the DNA TGTGCCAGCTTTAGTCGGACATCAGAGACCCAGTACTTC. It specifies CASFSRTSETQYF.

This clone was recorded a few times. The chain joins TRBV4-2 to TRBJ2-2; weak D call: TRBD2 (5 bases). The CDR3 contains 16 residues. Trimming stripped 0 bases from V and 5 bases from J, with 13 bases between. CDR1 and CDR2 from the germline V gene are LGHNA and YNFKEQ. CDR3 nucleotide sequence: TGTGCCAGCAGCCAAGAAGGAGGAACTCCTACCGGGGAGCTGTTTTTT. Translating it yields CASSQEGGTPTGELFF.

This clone was counted a few times. This chain uses TRBV14 with TRBJ1-2; TRBD1 aligns across 7 bases. The CDR3 is 15 residues long. Germline lookup yields CDR1 SGHDN and CDR2 FVKESK. Trimming took 0 bases from V and 6 from J; bases not matched to a gene: 7. The CDR3 here is CASSQDRGAYNGYTF. For the CDR3, the DNA is TGTGCCAGCAGCCAAGACAGGGGGGCCTACAATGGCTACACCTTC. Full variable domain (missing parts from reference TRBV14 and TRBJ1-2): EAGVTQFPSHSVIEKGQTVTLRCDPISGHDNLYWYRRVMGKEIKFLLHFVKESKQDESGMPNNRFLAERTGGTYSTLKVQPAELEDSGVYFCASSQDRGAYNGYTFGSGTRLTVV.

This clone has just a few counts. The CDR3 sequence: CASSFSLAGTDTQYF. CDR3 coding DNA: TGTGCCAGCAGCTTCAGTCTAGCAGGCACAGATACGCAGTATTTT. The chain couples TRBV7-2 to TRBJ2-3, with D tentatively TRBD2 (5 bases). V dropped 3 bases and J dropped 1 base, with 11 bases sitting between them. The CDR3 loop spans 15 amino acids. Per germline, CDR1 SGHTA and CDR2 FQGNSA.

This clone was seen a handful of times. This chain links TRBV18 with TRBJ2-7; D is possibly TRBD1 (6 bases). Trimming left V 3 bases short and J 11 bases short, with 17 bases between. CDR3 length: 13 amino acids. Germline-derived CDR1 and CDR2 are KGHSH and LQKENI. For the CDR3, the DNA is TGTGCCAGCTCACCCAACTTAAACCGGGACAAGTACTTC. It yields the protein CASSPNLNRDKYF.

The gene calls are TRBV7-2 and TRBJ2-5; perhaps TRBD1 as D (6 bases). This CDR3 is 15 amino acids long. Germline CDR1 reads SGHTA; CDR2 reads FQGNSA. The V gene lost 5 bases and the J gene lost 2 bases, with 15 bases spanning the gap. CDR3 in amino acids: CASSQTPGQQETQYF. The CDR3 DNA is TGTGCCAGCAGCCAAACCCCGGGACAACAAGAGACCCAGTACTTC.

This clone has more than one count but fewer than ten. The chain has TRBV9 and TRBJ2-5; 10 nucleotides agree with TRBD2. V dropped 0 bases and J dropped 2; count of bases not matched to a gene: 4. The germline CDR1 and CDR2 sequences are SGDLS and YYNGEE. This CDR3 has 16 residues. The CDR3 DNA sequence: TGTGCCAGCAGCGTAGCTACTAGCGGGGTACAAGAGACCCAGTACTTC. Its protein product is CASSVATSGVQETQYF. The whole variable domain, remainder taken from reference TRBV9 and TRBJ2-5, is DSGVTQTPKHLITATGQRVTLRCSPRSGDLSVYWYQQSLDQGLQFLIQYYNGEERAKGNILERFSAQQFPDLHSELNLSSLELGDSALYFCASSVATSGVQETQYFGPGTRLLVL.

This clone turned up a few times. The chain employs TRBV6-1 and TRBJ2-3, with TRBD1 as a possible D gene (5 bases). Germline values: CDR1 MNHNS, CDR2 SASEGT. There are 15 residues in the CDR3. The V gene lost 4 bases and the J gene lost 0 bases, with 11 bases spanning the gap. The CDR3 is CASSGQPASTDTQYF. The CDR3 nucleotides are TGTGCCAGCAGTGGACAGCCGGCGAGCACAGATACGCAGTATTTT.

The V and J genes are TRBV5-4 and TRBJ2-3, with 7 bases aligning to TRBD2. Germline CDR1 SGHNT, CDR2 YYREEE (reference sequence). This CDR3 has 17 residues. Losses at the gene ends were 5 bases for V and 7 bases for J; bases not matched to a gene: 19. CDR3 in DNA: TGTGCCAGCAGAAAACGCGGGACTATGCATTCCGAGTATACGCAGTATTTT. It codes for CASRKRGTMHSEYTQYF.

In this sample, this clone turned up a few times. The chain has TRBV28 and TRBJ1-5; tentative D call: TRBD1 (5 bases). Between the trimmed V and J ends, which lost 3 bases and 2 bases, there was a span of 11 bases. This CDR3 comprises 15 residues. Germline loops: CDR1 MDHEN, CDR2 SYDVKM. The CDR3 is CASSFQGRGNQPQHF. In DNA form, the CDR3 reads TGTGCCAGCAGTTTTCAGGGTCGGGGCAATCAGCCCCAGCATTTT.

This clone has a handful of counts. V is TRBV28 and J is TRBJ1-2; possibly TRBD1 for D (5 bases). The V gene's germline CDR1 is MDHEN and CDR2 SYDVKM. Trimming took off 7 bases at V and 7 bases at J, with 16 bases between the two ends. CDR3 length: 13 amino acids. CDR3 bases: TGTGCCAGCACCCGGGCCAGGGTCGGTGGCTACACCTTC. It codes for CASTRARVGGYTF.

This clone turned up a few times. The chain links TRBV9 to TRBJ2-3; TRBD1 matches at 8 bases. CDR3 length: 14 amino acids. CDR1 and CDR2 (germline): SGDLS, YYNGEE. V lost 4 bases to trimming and J lost 6 bases; unmatched junction nucleotides: 7. This CDR3 is CASSIGQGLDTQYF. CDR3 DNA: TGTGCCAGCAGCATCGGACAGGGCTTGGATACGCAGTATTTT.

A few counts support this clone. V and J are TRBV9 and TRBJ2-3; D might be TRBD2 (5 bases). Germline-derived CDR1 and CDR2 are SGDLS and YYNGEE. Trimming pared 0 bases from V and 6 bases from J, leaving 11 bases between. The CDR3 consists of 14 residues. CDR3 nucleotides: TGTGCCAGCAGCGTAGGCCTAGCTGAGGATACGCAGTATTTT. It is translated as CASSVGLAEDTQYF. Together with reference TRBV9 and TRBJ2-3, the CDR3 gives the full variable domain: DSGVTQTPKHLITATGQRVTLRCSPRSGDLSVYWYQQSLDQGLQFLIQYYNGEERAKGNILERFSAQQFPDLHSELNLSSLELGDSALYFCASSVGLAEDTQYFGPGTRLTVL.

This clone was recorded many times. The V call is TRBV7-9, the J call TRBJ2-7; 10 bases agree with TRBD1. Germline lookup yields CDR1 SEHNR and CDR2 FQNEAQ (reference sequence). The CDR3 extends over 14 amino acids. V lost 8 bases and J lost 3; bases outside the gene matches: 7. The CDR3 sequence: CASRRGQGVYEQYF. The DNA of the CDR3 is TGTGCCAGCCGCAGAGGACAGGGGGTCTACGAGCAGTACTTC.

This clone was seen more than once but under ten times. The chain uses TRBV27 and TRBJ2-3; D is possibly TRBD1 (6 bases). The germline V and J ends were trimmed by 6 bases and 6 bases, with 16 bases remaining between them. CDR3 length equals 14 residues. Germline V CDR1 and CDR2: MNHEY, SMNVEV (reference sequence). The CDR3 sequence is CASRPTQGFDTQYF. In DNA form, the CDR3 reads TGTGCCAGCAGACCTACACAGGGTTTCGATACGCAGTATTTT.

The genes are TRBV5-6 and TRBJ1-4, with D possibly being TRBD1 (6 bases). Looked up from germline, CDR1 is SGHDT and CDR2 is YYEEEE. CDR3 length: 16 amino acids. V lost 1 base to trimming and J lost 0 bases, with 10 bases between them. As DNA, the CDR3 is TGTGCCAGCAGCTTGTTCAGGGGTGCAACTAATGAAAAACTGTTTTTT. This codes for CASSLFRGATNEKLFF.

This clone was detected ten times or more. V and J are TRBV29-1 and TRBJ2-6; D unresolved. Germline V gene data show CDR1 as SQVTM and CDR2 as ANQGSEA. The length of the CDR3 is 15 residues. V was trimmed by 3 bases and J by 1 base, leaving 10 bases between them. The CDR3 spells CSVDDGSSGANVLTF. The CDR3 bases are TGCAGCGTTGATGACGGGTCTTCTGGGGCCAACGTCCTGACTTTC.

CDR3 sequence (DNA): TGTGCCTGGAGTCCCTTTAATGAAAAACTGTTTTTT. This sequence encodes CAWSPFNEKLFF. V and J are TRBV30 and TRBJ1-4; D is ambiguous. Trimming pared 2 bases from V and 4 bases from J, leaving 5 bases between. Per germline, CDR1 GTSNPN and CDR2 SVGIG (reference sequence). CDR3 length: 12 amino acids.

This chain links TRBV9 with TRBJ1-1; D unresolved. The CDR3 contains 13 residues. The germline gives CDR1 SGDLS, CDR2 YYNGEE. Trimming stripped 1 base from V and 1 base from J, with 5 bases between. In nucleotides, the CDR3 is TGTGCCAGCAGCGTACGGAGGAACACTGAAGCTTTCTTT. Its protein is CASSVRRNTEAFF.

The chain recombines TRBV5-1 with TRBJ2-1; D not certain. V was pared by 0 bases and J by 8 bases, with 21 bases between. Germline CDR1 reads SGHRS; CDR2 reads YFSETQ. This CDR3 is built from 17 residues. The CDR3 nucleotides are TGCGCCAGCAGCTTGGCCCCATCGACTGGTCTAATTTATGAGCAGTTCTTC. It specifies CASSLAPSTGLIYEQFF.

This clone was counted between two and nine times. The DNA for the CDR3 is TGCGCCAGCAGCTACCGGGAGAACTACGAGCAGTACTTC. Translating it yields CASSYRENYEQYF. The chain joins TRBV4-1 to TRBJ2-7; TRBD2 might be the D (6 bases). The CDR3 runs to 13 residues. Germline V gene sequence: CDR1 MGHRA, CDR2 YSYEKL. The germline V and J ends were trimmed by 5 bases and 3 bases, with 11 bases remaining between them.

The chain employs TRBV18 and TRBJ1-2; 8 bases map to TRBD1. Germline loops: CDR1 KGHSH, CDR2 LQKENI. The ends lost 3 bases at V and 5 bases at J; junction bases unmatched: 5. This CDR3 region has 14 residues. CDR3 nucleotide sequence: TGTGCCAGCTCACCGAATGACAGGGGTTATGGCTACACCTTC. Protein product: CASSPNDRGYGYTF.

The rearrangement uses TRBV5-1 and TRBJ2-6; D may be TRBD1 (5 bases). V was trimmed by 0 bases and J by 0 bases, leaving 10 bases between them. Germline V lookup: CDR1 SGHRS, CDR2 YFSETQ. The CDR3 runs 17 residues. CDR3 region: CASSLGGLSSGANVLTF. The CDR3 DNA follows: TGCGCCAGCAGCTTGGGGGGCCTTAGCTCTGGGGCCAACGTCCTGACTTTC.

The genes are TRBV2 and TRBJ1-4; no clear D gene. The germline V gene encodes CDR1 SNHLY and CDR2 FYNNEI. V was cut by 1 base and J by 8 bases, with 14 bases left in between. The CDR3 is 15 amino acids. CDR3 region: CASSEDRVGLEKLFF. The CDR3 DNA sequence: TGTGCCAGCAGTGAAGATCGTGTTGGCTTGGAAAAACTGTTTTTT.

The V gene is TRBV9, the J gene TRBJ2-7; perhaps TRBD1 as D (5 bases). Germline CDR1 and CDR2: SGDLS and YYNGEE. The CDR3 has 14 residues. The V end lost 3 bases, the J end lost 0 bases, and 10 bases lay between the germline ends. CDR3 sequence reads: CASSETVNSYEQYF. CDR3 sequence (DNA): TGTGCCAGCAGCGAGACAGTTAACTCCTACGAGCAGTACTTC.

This clone occurred a few times. V usage is TRBV29-1 and J usage is TRBJ2-3; TRBD2 is a possible D gene (5 bases). Deletions cut 2 bases from V and 4 bases from J, with 7 bases between. Germline V gives CDR1 SQVTM, CDR2 ANQGSEA. The CDR3 contains 12 residues. CDR3 DNA sequence: TGCAGCGTTGAAAATAGCGCAGATACGCAGTATTTT. This gives the protein CSVENSADTQYF.

The chain combines TRBV11-2 with TRBJ1-6; 7 bases fit TRBD1. This CDR3 comprises 14 residues. J lost 6 bases, V lost 5 bases, and 4 bases had no gene match. CDR1 SGHAT and CDR2 FQNNGV come from the germline V gene. The CDR3 DNA reads as TGTGCCAGCAGCAAGACAGGGCCTAATTCACCCCTCCACTTT. The encoded protein is CASSKTGPNSPLHF.

This clone turned up a few times. The V call is TRBV4-3, the J call TRBJ2-5; 9 bases are a match to TRBD1. V lost 4 bases, J lost 5 bases, and 8 bases stayed unmatched. The CDR3 consists of 15 residues. The germline V gene has CDR1 LGHNA and CDR2 YSLEER. DNA for the CDR3: TGCGCCAGCAGCCCAGGGGACAGGGACCGGGAGACCCAGTACTTC. Amino acid sequence: CASSPGDRDRETQYF.

This clone occurred a few times. The rearrangement joins TRBV7-9 to TRBJ1-1; D gene ambiguous. This CDR3 is built from 17 residues. V lost 4 bases and J lost 3, with 21 bases in between. Germline CDR1 and CDR2: SEHNR and FQNEAQ (reference sequence). CDR3 nucleotides: TGTGCCAGCAGCTCCCCATGGATTTTCAATGAGGACACTGAAGCTTTCTTT. It is translated as CASSSPWIFNEDTEAFF.

The gene calls are TRBV4-3 and TRBJ2-7; D might be TRBD1 (6 bases). Germline values: CDR1 LGHNA, CDR2 YSLEER. This CDR3 region has 15 residues. Trimming left V 0 bases short and J 6 bases short, with 15 bases between. Here the CDR3 reads CASSQDFGTPREQYF. CDR3 nucleotides: TGCGCCAGCAGCCAAGATTTCGGGACACCACGCGAGCAGTACTTC.

This chain joins TRBV5-1 and TRBJ2-5; the match to TRBD1 covers 9 bases. Germline V CDR1 and CDR2: SGHRS, YFSETQ. CDR3 length: 14 residues. The trim removed 7 bases at V and 2 bases at J, leaving 6 bases unmatched. The CDR3 DNA is TGCGCCAGCGGAGGGACAGGGCGGCAAGAGACCCAGTACTTC. Amino acid sequence: CASGGTGRQETQYF.